What follows is one TCR beta chain and its context. The antigen remains unidentified. Researchers ran the PCR with 60 Vbeta and 13 Jbeta primers. The repertoire was sequenced with immunoSEQ multiplex PCR; TCRdb's copy has only in-frame clones and lacks some. In the table there are 150,000 to 170,000 clones, approximately 72% of which are singletons. This sample was included in a study of cytomegalovirus exposure and HLA in healthy donors. Per germline, CDR1 WNHNN and CDR2 SYGVQD (reference sequence). This CDR3 has 14 residues. Trimming took 10 bases from V and 5 from J, leaving 20 bases between them. Study findings and constraints: Per published reports, the classifier diagnosed cytomegalovirus status with high specificity and sensitivity.

Sequenced material: PBMCs. The receptor comes from a man between 18 and 29 years old in good health and CMV-seronegative. This chain links TRBV10-1 with TRBJ1-2; D unclear. The CDR3 is CAIYQEGMGYGYTF. The DNA for the CDR3 is TGCGCCATTTACCAGGAGGGCATGGGATATGGCTACACCTTC.